This entry features one T cell receptor beta chain sequence. As originally analysed: Counts of nucleated cells, estimated from reference gene primer amplification, were obtained. Sequencing was performed with immunoSEQ multiplex PCR; in TCRdb, only in-frame clones are kept and a portion is missing. That table gives V, J and clone size, and the DNA gave D and trimming. The sample carries under 100,000 clones, roughly nine tenths recorded once. V was clipped by 6 bases and J by 4 bases, with 18 bases between them. The germline V gene has CDR1 MNHEY and CDR2 SMNVEV (reference sequence). CDR3 size: 15 residues. This sample was included in a study of blood T cell repertoires in COVID-19. Overall study context: Material from acute and convalescent COVID-19 was sourced from the United States, Italy and Spain. The cDNA or gDNA used as material had been derived from T cells, B-cell-depleted T cells, or PBMCs.

The receptor was isolated from a middle-aged man with acute or convalescent COVID-19. This chain uses TRBV27 with TRBJ1-2; D possibly corresponds to TRBD1 (5 bases). Input material: peripheral blood. CDR3 in amino acids: CASRPGGGLGYGYTF. For the CDR3, the DNA is TGTGCCAGCAGGCCGGGGGGAGGTCTTGGCTATGGCTACACCTTC.